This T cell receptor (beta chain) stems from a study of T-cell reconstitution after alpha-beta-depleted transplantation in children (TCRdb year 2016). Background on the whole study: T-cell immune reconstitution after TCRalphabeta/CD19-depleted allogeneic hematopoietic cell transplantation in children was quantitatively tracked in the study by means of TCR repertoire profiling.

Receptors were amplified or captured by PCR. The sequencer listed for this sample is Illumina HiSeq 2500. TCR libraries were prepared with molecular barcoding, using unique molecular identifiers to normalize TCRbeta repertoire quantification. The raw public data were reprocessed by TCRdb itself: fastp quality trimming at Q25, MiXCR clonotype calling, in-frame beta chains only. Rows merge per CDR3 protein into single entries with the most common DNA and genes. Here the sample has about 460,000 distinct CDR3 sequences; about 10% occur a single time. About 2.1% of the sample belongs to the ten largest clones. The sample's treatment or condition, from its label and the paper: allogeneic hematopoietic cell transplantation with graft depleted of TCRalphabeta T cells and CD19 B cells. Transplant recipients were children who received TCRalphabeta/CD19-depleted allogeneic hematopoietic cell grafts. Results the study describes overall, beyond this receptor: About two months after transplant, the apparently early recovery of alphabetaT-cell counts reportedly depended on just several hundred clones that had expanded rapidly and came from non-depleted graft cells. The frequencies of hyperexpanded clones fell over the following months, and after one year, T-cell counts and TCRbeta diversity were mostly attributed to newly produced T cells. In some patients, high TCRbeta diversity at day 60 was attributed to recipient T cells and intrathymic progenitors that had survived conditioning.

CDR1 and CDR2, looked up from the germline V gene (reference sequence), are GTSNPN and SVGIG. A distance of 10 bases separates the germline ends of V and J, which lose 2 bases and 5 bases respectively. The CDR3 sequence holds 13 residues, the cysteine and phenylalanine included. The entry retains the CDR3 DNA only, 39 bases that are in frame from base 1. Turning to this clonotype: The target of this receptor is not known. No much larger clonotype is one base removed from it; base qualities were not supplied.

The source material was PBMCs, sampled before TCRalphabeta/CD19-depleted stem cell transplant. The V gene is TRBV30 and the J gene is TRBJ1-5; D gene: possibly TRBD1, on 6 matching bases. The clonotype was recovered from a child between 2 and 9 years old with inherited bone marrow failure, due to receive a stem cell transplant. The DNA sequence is TGTGCCTGGAGTAGGGACAACTATCAGCCCCAGCATTTT. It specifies CAWSRDNYQPQHF.